The 5 T cell receptor beta chains below were found in one sample sequenced in a study of T cell changes during pregnancy in multiple sclerosis. Repertoires were generated with immunoSEQ multiplex PCR, while TCRdb's copy carries only in-frame clones and drops some. The repertoire includes about 31,000 clones, about 91% of them detected once, and about 7% sits in the top ten. This specimen was CD8+ T cells from peripheral blood mononuclear cells, taken in the second trimester of pregnancy. These receptors were collected from a female donor with multiple sclerosis, enrolled in a pregnancy study.

The V gene is TRBV11-1, the J gene TRBJ2-7; TRBD2 is a possible D gene (5 bases). Germline assignment: CDR1 SGHAT and CDR2 FQDESV (reference sequence). This CDR3 is built from 15 residues. The V gene lost 5 bases and the J gene lost 2 bases, with 16 bases spanning the gap. The CDR3 region has the DNA TGTGCCAGCAGCGGAGGTAAAGGGTTCCCCTACGAGCAGTACTTC. It is translated as CASSGGKGFPYEQYF. Full variable domain (missing parts from reference TRBV11-1 and TRBJ2-7): EAEVAQSPRYKITEKSQAVAFWCDPISGHATLYWYRQILGQGPELLVQFQDESVVDDSQLPKDRFSAERLKGVDSTLKIQPAELGDSAMYLCASSGGKGFPYEQYFGPGTRLTVT.

The chain has TRBV4-1 and TRBJ2-7; D gene unclear. Germline V CDR1 and CDR2: MGHRA, YSYEKL. Trimming pared 0 bases from V and 4 bases from J, leaving 4 bases between. CDR3 length: 12 residues. The chain's CDR3 is CASSQDLYEQYF. DNA of the CDR3: TGCGCCAGCAGCCAAGATCTGTACGAGCAGTACTTC.

The CDR3 protein is CASSYLRNYGYTF. The CDR3 coding sequence is TGTGCCAGTAGTTATCTGCGAAACTATGGCTACACCTTC. The chain recombines TRBV19 with TRBJ1-2; D call uncertain. Germline CDR1 and CDR2: LNHDA and SQIVND (reference sequence). The CDR3 is 13 amino acids. Trimming took off 5 bases at V and 2 bases at J, with 9 bases between the two ends.

The chain joins TRBV14 to TRBJ2-1; 12 bases fit TRBD2. The CDR3 runs 16 residues. Germline-derived CDR1 and CDR2 are SGHDN and FVKESK. The V gene end was trimmed by 3 bases and the J gene end by 4 bases; junction bases not matched to a gene: 4. The CDR3 region is CASSQGTSGPYNEQFF. The CDR3 DNA reads as TGTGCCAGCAGCCAGGGGACTAGCGGGCCTTACAATGAGCAGTTCTTC.

This clone was counted once. The chain couples TRBV7-9 to TRBJ2-3, with 10 bases matching TRBD2. The CDR3 extends over 16 amino acids. Per germline, CDR1 SEHNR and CDR2 FQNEAQ (reference sequence). V was pared by 5 bases and J by 9 bases, with 14 bases of the junction left unmatched. The DNA of the CDR3 is TGTGCCAGCAGCACCGCCCTAGCGGGAGTACAGAGGACGCAGTATTTT. It translates to CASSTALAGVQRTQYF.